This T cell receptor (beta chain) was sequenced during a study of human T cells and chemical hapten exposure. About the study: The patients, most of them female, presented with alopecia areata, totalis or universalis.

Library preparation tagged each individual cDNA molecule with a unique molecular identifier. Each CDR3 protein is one row after TCRdb ran MiXCR on the RACE reads. The sample records some 380,000 distinct CDR3 sequences, roughly 5% being singletons. Time point meaning: patch test 1, 2 weeks after DPC sensitization. Described treatment: therapeutic diphenylcyclopropenone sensitization with weekly scalp DPC. The study, taken as a whole, reports: The formation of large CDR3 similarity clusters by expanded TCRs significantly exceeded that of controls.

Details on this clonotype: Its antigen is currently unknown.

This receptor was identified in a woman aged 45-65 years with alopecia areata. Some clones in this sample may be carry-over from other donors' samples. Here the sequenced sample was whole blood, taken in connection with sensitization to the hapten diphenylcyclopropenone (DPC).

The CDR3 spells CASSRDGIQETQYF. Written as DNA, the CDR3 is TGTGCCAGCAGCCGGGACGGGATCCAAGAGACCCAGTACTTC. This rearrangement joins TRBV5-6 to TRBJ2-5; either TRBD1 or TRBD2 may fit D (5 bases each). This CDR3 comprises 14 residues. V gave up 4 bases and J gave up 1 base, with 11 bases separating them. CDR1 is SGHDT, CDR2 YYEEEE, per germline.